The TCR beta chain described here comes from a study of chemoradiotherapy in HPV16-positive cancers. Study overall: Candidate HPV-specific T-cell clones and common TCR motifs came from functional assays in a couple of HPV16-positive patients.

Data came from immunoSEQ multiplex PCR; TCRdb stores just in-frame clones and leaves some out. The top ten clones hold less than 8% of a sample with around 7,000 clones, roughly four fifths of them seen once. The CDR3 sequence is 14 residues long. V shed 6 bases, J shed 3 bases, and the junction held 6 bases outside the gene matches. The germline CDR1 and CDR2 sequences are MNHEY and SVGAGI. The V call is TRBV6-5, the J call TRBJ1-2; 8 bases fit TRBD1. This TCR was recovered from a human donor with HPV-associated anogenital cancer. Specimen: tumor tissue, collected from a patient who underwent chemoradiotherapy. The CDR3 coding sequence is TGTGCCAGCAGCGAGGACAGGGCTTACTATGGCTACACCTTC. As protein: CASSEDRAYYGYTF.